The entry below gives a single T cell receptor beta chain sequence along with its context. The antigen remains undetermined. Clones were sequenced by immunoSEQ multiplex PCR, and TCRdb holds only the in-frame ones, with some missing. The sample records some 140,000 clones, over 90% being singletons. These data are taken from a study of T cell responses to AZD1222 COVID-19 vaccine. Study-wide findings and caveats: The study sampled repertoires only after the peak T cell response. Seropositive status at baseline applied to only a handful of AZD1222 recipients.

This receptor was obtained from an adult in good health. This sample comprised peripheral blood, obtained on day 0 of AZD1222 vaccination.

This chain's CDR3 is CASSSTGIYGYTF. The CDR3 nucleotides are TGTGCCAGCAGTTCGACAGGTATCTATGGCTACACCTTC. The chain combines TRBV12-3 or TRBV12-4 with TRBJ1-2, with D possibly being TRBD1 (6 bases). CDR3 length: 13 residues. V lost 4 bases and J lost 4, with 10 bases in between.